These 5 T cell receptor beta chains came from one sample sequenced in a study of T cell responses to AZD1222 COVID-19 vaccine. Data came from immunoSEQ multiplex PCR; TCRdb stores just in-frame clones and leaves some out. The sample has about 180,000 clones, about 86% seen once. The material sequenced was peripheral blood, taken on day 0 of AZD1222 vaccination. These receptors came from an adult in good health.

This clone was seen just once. The CDR3 DNA is TGCAGTGCTACGAATGGCTACACCTTC. The encoded protein is CSATNGYTF. This chain joins TRBV20-1 and TRBJ1-2; D is unclear. CDR3 length: 9 amino acids. Per germline, CDR1 DFQATT and CDR2 SNEGSKA (reference sequence). The V gene lost 4 bases and the J gene lost 6 bases, with 3 bases spanning the gap.

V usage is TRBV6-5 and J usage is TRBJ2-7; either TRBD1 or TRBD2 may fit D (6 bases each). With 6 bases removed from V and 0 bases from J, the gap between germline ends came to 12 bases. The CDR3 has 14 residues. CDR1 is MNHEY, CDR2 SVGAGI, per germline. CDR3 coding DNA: TGTGCCAGCAGGCGGGACACCTCCTCCTACGAGCAGTACTTC. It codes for CASRRDTSSYEQYF.

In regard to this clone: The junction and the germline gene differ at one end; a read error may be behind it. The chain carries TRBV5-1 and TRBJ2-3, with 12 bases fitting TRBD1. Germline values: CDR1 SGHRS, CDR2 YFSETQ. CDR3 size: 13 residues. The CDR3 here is CASSLDPGQGADF. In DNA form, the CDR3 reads TGCGCCAGCAGCTTGGATCCGGGACAGGGGGCGGATTTT.

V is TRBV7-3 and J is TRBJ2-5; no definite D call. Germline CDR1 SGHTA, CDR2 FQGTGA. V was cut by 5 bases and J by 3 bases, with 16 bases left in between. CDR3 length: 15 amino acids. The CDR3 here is CASSLDSTGEETQYF. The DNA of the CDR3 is TGTGCCAGCAGCCTAGACTCGACTGGGGAAGAGACCCAGTACTTC.

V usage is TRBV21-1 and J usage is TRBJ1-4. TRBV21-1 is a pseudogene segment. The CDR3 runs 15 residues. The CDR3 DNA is TGTGCCAGGAGGCAGGGGGGGGCCCAAGTTGAAAAACTGTTTTTT. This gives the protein CARRQGGAQVEKLFF.